Reported below is one T cell receptor (beta chain). The sample is drawn from a study of blood T cell repertoires in COVID-19. Study at large: The study drew acute and convalescent COVID-19 samples from the United States, Italy and Spain. The analysed material was cDNA or gDNA that came from T cells, B-cell-depleted T cells, or PBMCs.

As originally analysed: By means of reference gene primer amplification, nucleated cell counts were estimated. Data came from immunoSEQ multiplex PCR; TCRdb stores just in-frame clones and leaves some out. V, J and clone size were drawn from that table, and D and trimming were deduced from the DNA. The sample comprises approximately 82,000 clones, around 84% of which are singletons, and 36% rests with the top ten. Sequencing was performed on peripheral blood. This TCR was recovered from a woman between 70 and 85 years old with acute or convalescent COVID-19.

CDR3: CASRTGISPSAGELFF. In DNA, the CDR3 is TGTGCCAGCAGGACAGGGATTAGTCCTAGCGCCGGGGAGCTGTTTTTT. V gene TRBV19 combines with J gene TRBJ2-2; 8 bases map to TRBD1. Germline CDR1 reads LNHDA; CDR2 reads SQIVND (reference sequence). The CDR3 is 16 amino acids. The junction had 15 bases not matched to a gene; V was cut back by 9 bases and J by 6 bases.